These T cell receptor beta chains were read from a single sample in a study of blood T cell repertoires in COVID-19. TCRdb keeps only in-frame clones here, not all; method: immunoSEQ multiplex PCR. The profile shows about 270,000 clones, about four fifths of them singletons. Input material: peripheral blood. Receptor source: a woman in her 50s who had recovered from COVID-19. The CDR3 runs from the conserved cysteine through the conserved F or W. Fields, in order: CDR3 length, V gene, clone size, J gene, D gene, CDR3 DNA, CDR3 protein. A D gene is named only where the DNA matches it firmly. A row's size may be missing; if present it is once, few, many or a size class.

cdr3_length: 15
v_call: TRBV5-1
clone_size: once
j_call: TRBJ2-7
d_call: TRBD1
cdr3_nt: TGCGCCAGCAGCGGGCTGACAGGGGGCCCCAACGAGCAGTACTTC
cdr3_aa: CASSGLTGGPNEQYF

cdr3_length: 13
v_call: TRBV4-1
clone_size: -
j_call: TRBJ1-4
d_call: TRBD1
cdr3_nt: TGCGCCAGCAGCTCGACAGGGGTGGAAAAACTGTTTTTT
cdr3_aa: CASSSTGVEKLFF

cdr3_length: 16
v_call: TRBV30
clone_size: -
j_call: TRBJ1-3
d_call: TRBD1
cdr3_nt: TGTGCCTGGAGCTTCTCCGGGACAGGGTTAGGAAACACCATATATTTT
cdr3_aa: CAWSFSGTGLGNTIYF

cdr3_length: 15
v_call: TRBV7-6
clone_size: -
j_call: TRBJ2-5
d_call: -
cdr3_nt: TGTGCCAGCAGCCCCTTTGGCCAGGGATGGGAGACCCAGTACTTC
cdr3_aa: CASSPFGQGWETQYF

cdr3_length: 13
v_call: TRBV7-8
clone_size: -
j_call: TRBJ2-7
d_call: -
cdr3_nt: TGTGCCAGCAGCTCCCAGGACACCGCCGAGCAGTACTTC
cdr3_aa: CASSSQDTAEQYF

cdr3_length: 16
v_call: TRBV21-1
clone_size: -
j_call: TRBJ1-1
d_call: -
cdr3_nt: TGTGCCAGCAGCAGAGACACAGGGAGAATGAACACTGAAGCTTTCTTT
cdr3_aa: CASSRDTGRMNTEAFF

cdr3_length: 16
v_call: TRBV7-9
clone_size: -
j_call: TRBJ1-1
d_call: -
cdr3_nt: TGTGCCAGCAGCCCCATTCTGGGGAGGGGGAACACTGAAGCTTTCTTT
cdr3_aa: CASSPILGRGNTEAFF

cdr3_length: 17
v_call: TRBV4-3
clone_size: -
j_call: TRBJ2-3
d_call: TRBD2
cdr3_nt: TGCGCCAGCAGCCAAGAGGGGACTAGCGGGTGGTCGGATACGCAGTATTTT
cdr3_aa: CASSQEGTSGWSDTQYF

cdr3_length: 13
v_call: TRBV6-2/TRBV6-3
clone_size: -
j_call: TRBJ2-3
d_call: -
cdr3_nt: TGTGCCAGCAGTTTTTACTTCACAGATACGCAGTATTTT
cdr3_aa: CASSFYFTDTQYF

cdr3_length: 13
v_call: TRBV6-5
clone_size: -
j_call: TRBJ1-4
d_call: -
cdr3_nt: TGTGCCAGCAGGGGCAGCGGCGGAGAAAAACTGTTTTTT
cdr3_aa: CASRGSGGEKLFF

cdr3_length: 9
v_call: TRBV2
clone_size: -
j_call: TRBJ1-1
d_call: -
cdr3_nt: TGTGCCAGCGGGGCTCAAGCTTTCTTT
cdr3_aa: CASGAQAFF

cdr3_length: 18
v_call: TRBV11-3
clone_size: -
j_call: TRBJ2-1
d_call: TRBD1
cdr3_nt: TGTGCCAGCAGCTTAGGGACAGGGGGCGTCGGGGGGTCCAATGAGCAGTTCTTC
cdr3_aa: CASSLGTGGVGGSNEQFF

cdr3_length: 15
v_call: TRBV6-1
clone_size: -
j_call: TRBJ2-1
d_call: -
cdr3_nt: TGTGCCAGCAGTGAAGATCCAGGCCCCTACAATGAGCAGTTCTTC
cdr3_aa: CASSEDPGPYNEQFF

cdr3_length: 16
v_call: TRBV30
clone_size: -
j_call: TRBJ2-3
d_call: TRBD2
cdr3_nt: TGTGCCTGGAGTCCTAGCGGGGGGGCGAGGGTCGATACGCAGTATTTT
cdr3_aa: CAWSPSGGARVDTQYF

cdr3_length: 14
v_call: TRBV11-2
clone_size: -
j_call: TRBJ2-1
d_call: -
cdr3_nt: TGTGCCAGCAGCTTAGAGCTAGCCAGCAATGAGCAGTTCTTC
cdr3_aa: CASSLELASNEQFF

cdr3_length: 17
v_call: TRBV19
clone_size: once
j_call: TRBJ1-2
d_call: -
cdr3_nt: TGTGCCAGTAGTATAGTTCGGGTCAGGGGAGAGAACTATGGCTACACCTTC
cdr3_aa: CASSIVRVRGENYGYTF

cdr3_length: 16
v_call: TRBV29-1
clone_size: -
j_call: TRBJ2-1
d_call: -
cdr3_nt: TGCAGCGTTGTGCCACAGGGACCGCCATCCTACAATGAGCAGTTCTTC
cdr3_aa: CSVVPQGPPSYNEQFF

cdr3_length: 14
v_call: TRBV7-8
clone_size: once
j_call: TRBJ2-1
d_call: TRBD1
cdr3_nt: TGTGCCAGCAGCATCGGACAGGGGGGGAATGAGCAGTTCTTC
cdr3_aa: CASSIGQGGNEQFF

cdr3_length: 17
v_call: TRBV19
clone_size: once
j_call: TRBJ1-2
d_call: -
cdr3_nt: TGTGCCAGTAGGTCGCCGCTGGAGGAGACCATTAACTATGGCTACACCTTC
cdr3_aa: CASRSPLEETINYGYTF

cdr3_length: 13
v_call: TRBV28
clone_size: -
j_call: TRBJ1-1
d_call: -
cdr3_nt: TGTGCCAGCAGTGATCGTAGGAACACTGAAGCTTTCTTT
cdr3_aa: CASSDRRNTEAFF

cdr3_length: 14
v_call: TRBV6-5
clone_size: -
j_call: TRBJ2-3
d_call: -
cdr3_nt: TGTGCCAGCAGTTACTCCCGGGGGATGGATACGCAGTATTTT
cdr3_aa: CASSYSRGMDTQYF

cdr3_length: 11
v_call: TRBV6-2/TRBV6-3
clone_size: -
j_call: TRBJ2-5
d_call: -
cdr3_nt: TGTGCCAGCAGCCTAAAAGAGACCCAGTACTTC
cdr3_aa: CASSLKETQYF

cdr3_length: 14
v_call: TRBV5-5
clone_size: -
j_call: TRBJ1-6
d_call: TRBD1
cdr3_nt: TGTGCCAGCAGGGTACAGGGGGCAGGTTCACCCCTCCACTTT
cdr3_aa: CASRVQGAGSPLHF

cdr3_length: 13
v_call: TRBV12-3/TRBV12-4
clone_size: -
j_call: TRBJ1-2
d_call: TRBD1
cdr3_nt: TGTGCCAGCAGCCTCGACAGGGTGGGAGGCTACACCTTC
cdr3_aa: CASSLDRVGGYTF

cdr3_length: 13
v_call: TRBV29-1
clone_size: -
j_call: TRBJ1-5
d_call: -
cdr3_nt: TGCAGCGTCGCGGACAGTCCCAATCAGCCCCAGCATTTT
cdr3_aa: CSVADSPNQPQHF

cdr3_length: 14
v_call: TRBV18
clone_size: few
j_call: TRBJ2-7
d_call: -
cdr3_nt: TGTGCCAGCTCACCACCGTGGGCCCCCTACGAGCAGTACTTC
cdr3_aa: CASSPPWAPYEQYF